The following is a T cell receptor (beta chain) sequence with its context. This specimen comes from a study of cytomegalovirus exposure and HLA in healthy donors. The CDR3 loop spans 13 amino acids. Germline V lookup: CDR1 MRHNA, CDR2 SNTAGT. V was shortened by 4 bases and J by 4 bases, with 10 bases between the two germline ends. PCR amplification relied on 60 Vbeta primers (plus 13 Jbeta primers). Sequencing was performed with immunoSEQ multiplex PCR; in TCRdb, only in-frame clones are kept and a portion is missing. The sample contains 250,000 to 300,000 clones, 84% of which appear only once. The sample consisted of PBMCs. This receptor was identified in a woman in her forties in good health and CMV-seropositive. The gene calls are TRBV6-4 and TRBJ1-2; D is ambiguous. The CDR3 protein is CASSAVEGYGYTF. The CDR3, as DNA: TGTGCCAGCAGTGCTGTCGAGGGCTATGGCTACACCTTC.